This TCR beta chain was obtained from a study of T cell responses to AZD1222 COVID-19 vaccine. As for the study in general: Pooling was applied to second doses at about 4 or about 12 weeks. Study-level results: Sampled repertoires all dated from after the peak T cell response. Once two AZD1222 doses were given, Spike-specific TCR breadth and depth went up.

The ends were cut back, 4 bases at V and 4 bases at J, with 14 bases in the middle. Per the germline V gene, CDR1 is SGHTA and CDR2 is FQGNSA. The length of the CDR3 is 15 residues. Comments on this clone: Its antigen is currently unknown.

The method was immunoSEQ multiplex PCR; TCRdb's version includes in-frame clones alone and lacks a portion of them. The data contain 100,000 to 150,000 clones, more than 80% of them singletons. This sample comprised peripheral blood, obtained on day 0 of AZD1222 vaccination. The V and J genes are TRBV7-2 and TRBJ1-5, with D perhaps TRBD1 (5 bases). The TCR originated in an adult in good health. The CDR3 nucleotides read TGTGCCAGCAGCTCCTCAGGGCGGCCGAATCAGCCCCAGCATTTT. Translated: CASSSSGRPNQPQHF.